A selection of T cell receptor beta chains follows, all from one sample in a study of blood T cell repertoires in COVID-19. Clones were sequenced by immunoSEQ multiplex PCR, and TCRdb holds only the in-frame ones, with some missing. This repertoire shows more than 65,000 clones, 65% to 85% found once; its top ten account for over 4.5%. Input material: peripheral blood. The receptors stem from a man in his sixties with active or convalescent COVID-19. Each CDR3 is given with its conserved first and last residue. The D gene is left open where the match is weak. Rows may omit the clone size; those that give it use once, few, many or a size class.

size: once; J: TRBJ2-1; length: 14; V: TRBV7-3; D: TRBD2; DNA: TGTGCCAGCAGCCCTAGCGGGGCGGACAATGAGCAGTTCTTC; CDR3: CASSPSGADNEQFF
size: -; J: TRBJ1-4; length: 16; V: TRBV30; D: -; DNA: TGTGCCTGGAGTGGGTTTGGGGGGGTAACTAATGAAAAACTGTTTTTT; CDR3: CAWSGFGGVTNEKLFF
size: -; J: TRBJ1-1; length: 13; V: TRBV12-3/TRBV12-4; D: -; DNA: TGTGCCAGCACTTGGACAGTCGGGACTGAAGCTTTCTTT; CDR3: CASTWTVGTEAFF
size: -; J: TRBJ1-1; length: 16; V: TRBV11-2; D: TRBD1; DNA: TGTGCCAGCAGCCCGATCCGACAGGGTATACGGACTGAAGCTTTCTTT; CDR3: CASSPIRQGIRTEAFF
size: -; J: TRBJ2-2; length: 18; V: TRBV27; D: -; DNA: TGTGCCAGCAGTTTATGGAAGACAGGAGCCATGAACACCGGGGAGCTGTTTTTT; CDR3: CASSLWKTGAMNTGELFF
size: -; J: TRBJ2-1; length: 16; V: TRBV5-4; D: TRBD1; DNA: TGTGCCAGCAGCTTGGCGCCGGACAGGTTTAAGTATGAGCAGTTCTTC; CDR3: CASSLAPDRFKYEQFF
size: once; J: TRBJ2-3; length: 16; V: TRBV7-3; D: TRBD2; DNA: TGTGCCAGCAGCTTAAACTCTGCGGGGGGGACAGATACGCAGTATTTT; CDR3: CASSLNSAGGTDTQYF
size: once; J: TRBJ1-2; length: 14; V: TRBV28; D: -; DNA: TGTGCCAGCAGTCCCCCAGGCGCTTATTATGGCTACACCTTC; CDR3: CASSPPGAYYGYTF
size: -; J: TRBJ1-3; length: 15; V: TRBV9; D: -; DNA: TGTGCCAGCAGCGTAGGGGCACTAGGAGGAAACACCATATATTTT; CDR3: CASSVGALGGNTIYF
size: -; J: TRBJ1-2; length: 14; V: TRBV19; D: TRBD1; DNA: TGTGCCAGTACCTCACCCCAGGGGGAACATGGCTACACCTTC; CDR3: CASTSPQGEHGYTF
size: -; J: TRBJ2-7; length: 15; V: TRBV3-1/TRBV3-2; D: -; DNA: TGTGCCAGCAGTCAGGAAAATATAGGGGGACCATCGCCGTACTTC; CDR3: CASSQENIGGPSPYF
size: -; J: TRBJ1-1; length: 11; V: TRBV6-5; D: -; DNA: TGTGCCAGCACATTCAACACTGAAGCTTTCTTT; CDR3: CASTFNTEAFF
size: -; J: TRBJ1-2; length: 16; V: TRBV5-4; D: -; DNA: TGTGCCAGCAGGGACTTGGGGGGGCGAGCTAACTATGGCTACACCTTC; CDR3: CASRDLGGRANYGYTF
size: -; J: TRBJ1-5; length: 13; V: TRBV19; D: TRBD1; DNA: TGTGCCAGTAGAGGACAGGGCAATCAGCCCCAGCATTTT; CDR3: CASRGQGNQPQHF
size: hyperexpanded; J: TRBJ2-7; length: 14; V: TRBV6-2/TRBV6-3; D: TRBD2; DNA: TGTGCCAGCAGTTACTCGGGTAGCGGGGGACAGCAGTACTTC; CDR3: CASSYSGSGGQQYF
size: -; J: TRBJ1-5; length: 17; V: TRBV5-6; D: TRBD1; DNA: TGTGCCAGCAGCCGGTCACAGGGGTCGGTGAGGGGTCAGCCCCAGCATTTT; CDR3: CASSRSQGSVRGQPQHF
size: -; J: TRBJ1-1; length: 15; V: TRBV6-5; D: -; DNA: TGTGCCAGCGGCCCTCCGGAACGGCGGGGGACTGAAGCTTTCTTT; CDR3: CASGPPERRGTEAFF
size: -; J: TRBJ2-5; length: 13; V: TRBV5-1; D: -; DNA: TGCGCCAGCAGCACGAGCCTGCAAGAGACCCAGTACTTC; CDR3: CASSTSLQETQYF
size: -; J: TRBJ1-2; length: 15; V: TRBV18; D: TRBD1; DNA: TGTGCCAGCTCACCAGGGTTAACAGGGGACTATGGCTACACCTTC; CDR3: CASSPGLTGDYGYTF
size: once; J: TRBJ2-7; length: 14; V: TRBV7-8; D: -; DNA: TGTGCCAGCAGCGTGGGTCGGGGGACCTACGAGCAGTACTTC; CDR3: CASSVGRGTYEQYF
size: -; J: TRBJ2-1; length: 15; V: TRBV12-2; D: -; DNA: TGTGCAAGTTCGCTACAGGGACACTCCTACAATGAGCAGTTCTTC; CDR3: CASSLQGHSYNEQFF
size: -; J: TRBJ1-2; length: 14; V: TRBV6-5; D: TRBD1; DNA: TGTGCCACGGGCACCGACAGGGGTCGGTATGGCTACACCTTC; CDR3: CATGTDRGRYGYTF
size: -; J: TRBJ2-7; length: 17; V: TRBV5-1; D: TRBD2; DNA: TGCGCCAGCAGCTTTAGGACTAGCGGGTATTCTTCCTACGAGCAGTACTTC; CDR3: CASSFRTSGYSSYEQYF
size: -; J: TRBJ1-1; length: 14; V: TRBV24-1; D: -; DNA: TGTGCCACCAGTTCAGGGGATGGGAACACTGAAGCTTTCTTT; CDR3: CATSSGDGNTEAFF
size: few; J: TRBJ1-4; length: 16; V: TRBV4-3; D: -; DNA: TGCGCCAGCAGCCAAGCCTCGACACCTCCTAATGAAAAACTGTTTTTT; CDR3: CASSQASTPPNEKLFF
size: -; J: TRBJ2-1; length: 15; V: TRBV5-4; D: TRBD2; DNA: TGTGCCAGCAGCTCCCAAGGGACTAGCGTTCATGAGCAGTTCTTC; CDR3: CASSSQGTSVHEQFF
size: once; J: TRBJ2-5; length: 14; V: TRBV9; D: -; DNA: TGTGCCAGCAGCAAGCACAGGGCTGGCGAGACCCAGTACTTC; CDR3: CASSKHRAGETQYF
size: few; J: TRBJ1-1; length: 13; V: TRBV2; D: -; DNA: TGTGCCAGCAGCCCAGGGGCGAGCACTGAAGCTTTCTTT; CDR3: CASSPGASTEAFF
size: -; J: TRBJ1-1; length: 14; V: TRBV11-1; D: TRBD1; DNA: TGTGCCACCAAGGACAGGGGGCCTCACACTGAAGCTTTCTTT; CDR3: CATKDRGPHTEAFF
size: -; J: TRBJ1-2; length: 18; V: TRBV19; D: -; DNA: TGTGCCAGTAGTATCACCGGGACACGACAAACAAATTACTATGGCTACACCTTC; CDR3: CASSITGTRQTNYYGYTF
size: -; J: TRBJ1-2; length: 16; V: TRBV6-5; D: -; DNA: TGTGCCAGCAGTTACTCGAGAAGGGGCGCACACTATGGCTACACCTTC; CDR3: CASSYSRRGAHYGYTF
size: -; J: TRBJ2-5; length: 16; V: TRBV11-1; D: TRBD1; DNA: TGTGCCAGCAGCTTAGAGGGACAGGGTTTTTCGGAGACCCAGTACTTC; CDR3: CASSLEGQGFSETQYF
size: -; J: TRBJ1-1; length: 15; V: TRBV5-5; D: TRBD1; DNA: TGTGCCAGCAGCCCGGGGACAGGGGGGAGGACTGAAGCTTTCTTT; CDR3: CASSPGTGGRTEAFF
size: -; J: TRBJ2-2; length: 12; V: TRBV29-1; D: -; DNA: TGCAGCGTCACGACAGACACCGGGGAGCTGTTTTTT; CDR3: CSVTTDTGELFF
size: -; J: TRBJ1-1; length: 15; V: TRBV11-3; D: TRBD1; DNA: TGTGCCAGCAGCTTAGGGGGTCAGGGGGCGAAAGAAGCTTTCTTT; CDR3: CASSLGGQGAKEAFF
size: -; J: TRBJ1-4; length: 16; V: TRBV4-3; D: -; DNA: TGCGCCAGCAGCCAATCCCGACAGGTTGTCTACGAAAAACTGTTTTTT; CDR3: CASSQSRQVVYEKLFF
size: -; J: TRBJ2-7; length: 14; V: TRBV7-2; D: -; DNA: TGTGCCAGCAGCTTAAACCCAGGGGACTACGAGCAGTACTTC; CDR3: CASSLNPGDYEQYF
size: -; J: TRBJ1-5; length: 14; V: TRBV19; D: TRBD1; DNA: TGTGCCAGTAGAAAGGACAGGGGGAATCAGCCCCAGCATTTT; CDR3: CASRKDRGNQPQHF
size: -; J: TRBJ1-1; length: 16; V: TRBV6-6; D: -; DNA: TGTGCCAGCAGTTATGGGGGGACGGTGATGAACACTGAAGCTTTCTTT; CDR3: CASSYGGTVMNTEAFF
size: -; J: TRBJ1-2; length: 14; V: TRBV10-3; D: TRBD1; DNA: TGTGCCATCAGAGGGACAGCAATCAACTATGGCTACACCTTC; CDR3: CAIRGTAINYGYTF
size: -; J: TRBJ2-3; length: 19; V: TRBV7-2; D: TRBD2; DNA: TGTGCCAGCAGCTTAGAAAGGGTTTGGCGGGGGGGATTCACAGATACGCAGTATTTT; CDR3: CASSLERVWRGGFTDTQYF
size: -; J: TRBJ1-5; length: 14; V: TRBV5-6; D: -; DNA: TGTGCCAGCAGCTTGGACGGTAGCAATCAGCCCCAGCATTTT; CDR3: CASSLDGSNQPQHF
size: -; J: TRBJ1-2; length: 12; V: TRBV10-3; D: -; DNA: TGTGCCATCAGTGATTCAGTCCCCGGCTACACCTTC; CDR3: CAISDSVPGYTF
size: -; J: TRBJ1-3; length: 17; V: TRBV6-1; D: -; DNA: TGTGCCAGCAGTGAAGCGCACGGGGGGAGCTCTGGAAACACCATATATTTT; CDR3: CASSEAHGGSSGNTIYF
size: -; J: TRBJ2-5; length: 15; V: TRBV3-1/TRBV3-2; D: TRBD2; DNA: TGTGCCAGCAGCTACGGGACTAGCAGACAAGAGACCCAGTACTTC; CDR3: CASSYGTSRQETQYF
size: -; J: TRBJ2-2; length: 18; V: TRBV4-1; D: TRBD2; DNA: TGCGCCAGCAGCCAAGATCTATATCGGGGGGGCAACACCGGGGAGCTGTTTTTT; CDR3: CASSQDLYRGGNTGELFF
size: -; J: TRBJ2-3; length: 14; V: TRBV7-8; D: -; DNA: TGTGCCAGCAGCTTAGGCAGGGTTGGCGATACGCAGTATTTT; CDR3: CASSLGRVGDTQYF
size: -; J: TRBJ2-2; length: 17; V: TRBV7-2; D: -; DNA: TGTGCCAGCAACTTTCCGTTCGGGGGAAAGAACACCGGGGAGCTGTTTTTT; CDR3: CASNFPFGGKNTGELFF
size: -; J: TRBJ2-7; length: 14; V: TRBV11-2; D: -; DNA: TGTGCCAGCAGCCGCAGTAGAGGCTCCTACGAGCAGTACTTC; CDR3: CASSRSRGSYEQYF
size: -; J: TRBJ2-7; length: 14; V: TRBV18; D: -; DNA: TGTGCCAGCTCACCACCTAGCGGATCCTACGAGCAGTACTTC; CDR3: CASSPPSGSYEQYF
size: -; J: TRBJ2-7; length: 15; V: TRBV7-6; D: TRBD2; DNA: TGTGCCAGCAGCTTGTCTAGCGGGAATTTTTACGAGCAGTACTTC; CDR3: CASSLSSGNFYEQYF